This TCR beta chain was found in a study of T cell responses to AZD1222 COVID-19 vaccine. V was shortened by 12 bases and J by 2 bases, with 4 bases between the two germline ends. This CDR3 spans 9 amino acids. Germline V gene data show CDR1 as KGHDR and CDR2 as SFDVKD. Repertoires were generated with immunoSEQ multiplex PCR, while TCRdb's copy carries only in-frame clones and drops some. Of roughly 120,000 clones listed, approximately 85% were seen once; the top ten hold around 20%. This specimen consisted of peripheral blood, obtained on day 0 of MenACWY control vaccination. The chain uses TRBV24-1 and TRBJ2-7; D is uncertain. The sequence was collected from an adult in good health. This CDR3 reads CASAYEQYF. For the CDR3, the DNA is TGTGCCTCTGCCTACGAGCAGTACTTC.